Presented here are 25 T cell receptor beta chains from one specimen sequenced in a study of blood T cells in healthy people across ages. It was with a sample-barcoded 5' primer and a J-beta primer mix that a second PCR of roughly 7 to 12 cycles was run. MiXCR was run by TCRdb on the 5' RACE reads, yielding one entry per CDR3 protein. The table has roughly 930,000 distinct CDR3 sequences, about 48% seen once. The sequenced sample was blood. These receptors all stem from a man aged 25-45 years in good health.

There are many counts of this clonotype. The chain couples TRBV13 to TRBJ2-7, with D possibly TRBD1 on 6 matching bases. V gave up 2 bases and J gave up 0 bases, with 11 bases separating them. Germline loops: CDR1 PRHDT, CDR2 FYEKMQ (reference sequence). The CDR3 contains 15 residues. This chain's CDR3 is CASSLKWGPSYEQYF. The CDR3 DNA follows: TGTGCCAGCAGCTTAAAGTGGGGGCCCTCCTACGAGCAGTACTTC.

V is TRBV5-1 and J is TRBJ1-1; tentative D call: TRBD1 (5 bases). CDR1 SGHRS and CDR2 YFSETQ come from the germline V gene. The CDR3 consists of 14 residues. The V end was cut by 5 bases, the J end by 3 bases, with 14 bases between. The CDR3 DNA reads TGCGCCAGCAGGGAAGGGGTGGGGGACACTGAAGCTTTCTTT. It codes for CASREGVGDTEAFF.

The rearrangement links TRBV10-3 to TRBJ1-5, with 7 bases fitting TRBD1. Looked up from germline, CDR1 is ENHRY and CDR2 is SYGVKD. This CDR3 has 14 amino acids. V trimming: 3 bases; J trimming: 2 bases; junction bases outside the gene matches: 1. CDR3 residues: CAISDGQGNQPQHF. CDR3 coding DNA: TGTGCCATCAGTGACGGACAGGGCAATCAGCCCCAGCATTTT.

The chain joins TRBV7-2 to TRBJ2-3, with 8 bases fitting TRBD2. Trimming at V came to 9 bases and at J to 7 bases, leaving 18 bases not matched to a gene. This CDR3 contains 16 residues. From germline, CDR1 is SGHTA and CDR2 FQGNSA. The CDR3 coding sequence is TGTGCCAGTAGCCCCTGGGCGGGGGGCCCCGCGTATACGCAGTATTTT. Translating it yields CASSPWAGGPAYTQYF. Looking up the rest from reference TRBV7-2 and TRBJ2-3 gives the full variable domain: GAGVSQSPSNKVTEKGKDVELRCDPISGHTALYWYRQSLGQGLEFLIYFQGNSAPDKSGLPSDRFSAERTGGSVSTLTIQRTQQEDSAVYLCASSPWAGGPAYTQYFGPGTRLTVL.

This clonotype was recorded a few times. The rearrangement links TRBV5-1 to TRBJ1-4; 11 bases align to TRBD1. CDR1 is SGHRS and CDR2 is YFSETQ in the germline V gene. CDR3 size: 17 residues. V lost 4 bases to trimming and J lost 7 bases; unmatched junction nucleotides: 12. The CDR3: CASSPGQGADMVEKLFF. The CDR3 DNA sequence: TGCGCCAGCAGCCCCGGACAGGGGGCAGACATGGTTGAAAAACTGTTTTTT.

In its sample, this clonotype was seen a few times. This chain connects TRBV6-2 or TRBV6-3 to TRBJ2-7; 7 positions agree with TRBD1. The CDR3 totals 17 residues. V was pared by 7 bases and J by 3 bases, with 18 bases of the junction left unmatched. CDR1 MNHEY and CDR2 SVGEGT come from the germline V gene. CDR3 amino acids: CASTPPGLRDSDYEQYF. In DNA, the CDR3 is TGTGCCAGCACTCCTCCGGGGTTACGGGACAGCGACTACGAGCAGTACTTC.

The rearrangement joins TRBV4-2 to TRBJ2-1; TRBD1 is a possible D gene (6 bases). Germline CDR1 is LGHNA and CDR2 is YNFKEQ. Between the trimmed V and J ends, which lost 0 bases and 1 base, there was a span of 13 bases. The CDR3 contains 17 residues. CDR3 nucleotides: TGTGCCAGCAGCCAAGAGGTACAGGGAACGTCCTACAATGAGCAGTTCTTC. Protein product: CASSQEVQGTSYNEQFF.

The chain links TRBV7-3 to TRBJ2-3; TRBD2 matches at 9 bases. J gave up 5 bases and V 5 bases, and 8 bases lay outside the gene matches. Germline assignment: CDR1 SGHTA and CDR2 FQGTGA. The CDR3 sequence is 15 residues long. CDR3 nucleotide sequence: TGTGCCAGCAGCCAGCGGCGGGGGGGCGTAGATACGCAGTATTTT. Translation: CASSQRRGGVDTQYF.

The chain recombines TRBV7-9 with TRBJ2-3; 10 bases agree with TRBD1. J was trimmed by 5 bases and V by 4 bases; bases with no gene match: 15. This CDR3 region has 18 residues. Germline V gene sequence: CDR1 SEHNR, CDR2 FQNEAQ (reference sequence). This chain's CDR3 is CASSSTAARTGGLDTQYF. CDR3 nucleotides: TGTGCCAGCAGCTCTACAGCCGCCCGGACAGGGGGATTAGATACGCAGTATTTT.

This clonotype appeared a few times. The chain links TRBV7-2 to TRBJ1-6; D is unclear. V was cut by 1 base and J by 6 bases, with 7 bases left in between. From germline, CDR1 is SGHTA and CDR2 FQGNSA. This CDR3 has 14 amino acids. CDR3 amino acids: CASSLGSLNSPLHF. The CDR3 DNA reads TGTGCCAGCAGCTTAGGCAGTCTTAATTCACCCCTCCACTTT.

This clonotype was seen a few times. The genes are TRBV6-2 or TRBV6-3 and TRBJ2-5; 14 nucleotides line up with TRBD2. The CDR3 has 16 amino acids. Germline CDR1 and CDR2: MNHEY and SVGEGT. V gave up 6 bases and J gave up 2 bases; unmatched junction bases: 5. The CDR3: CASRRTSGGLQETQYF. CDR3 bases: TGTGCCAGCAGGAGGACTAGCGGGGGGCTTCAAGAGACCCAGTACTTC.

This chain connects TRBV5-1 to TRBJ2-3, with D uncertain. The CDR3 has 14 residues. V lost 1 base and J lost 1, with 7 bases in between. CDR1 is SGHRS and CDR2 is YFSETQ in the germline V gene. The CDR3 region has the DNA TGCGCCAGCAGCTTGAACAGTGGCACAGATACGCAGTATTTT. Translation gives CASSLNSGTDTQYF.

This clonotype was detected a few times. The rearrangement uses TRBV3-1 and TRBJ2-1, with 7 bases matching TRBD1. The CDR3 loop spans 15 amino acids. After removal of 2 bases from V and 5 bases from J, the junction contained 6 bases not matched to a gene. The germline V gene has CDR1 LGHDT and CDR2 YNNKEL (reference sequence). The CDR3 here is CASSQTVDRDNEQFF. CDR3 bases: TGTGCCAGCAGCCAAACGGTCGACAGGGACAATGAGCAGTTCTTC.

The gene calls are TRBV7-2 and TRBJ1-1; a possible D gene is TRBD1 (5 bases). The length of the CDR3 is 15 residues. Trimming left V 4 bases short and J 1 base short, with 13 bases between. Germline loops: CDR1 SGHTA, CDR2 FQGNSA. In nucleotides, the CDR3 is TGTGCCAGCAGCTCGCAGGGATTCCCGAACACTGAAGCTTTCTTT. Translated: CASSSQGFPNTEAFF. Full variable domain (remainder filled in from reference TRBV7-2 and TRBJ1-1): GAGVSQSPSNKVTEKGKDVELRCDPISGHTALYWYRQSLGQGLEFLIYFQGNSAPDKSGLPSDRFSAERTGGSVSTLTIQRTQQEDSAVYLCASSSQGFPNTEAFFGQGTRLTVV.

This clonotype was detected only a few times. The chain recombines TRBV4-1 with TRBJ1-2, with a weak D call TRBD1 (5 bases). V shed 5 bases and J shed 8 bases, with 12 bases lying between them. Germline values: CDR1 MGHRA, CDR2 YSYEKL. This CDR3 has 12 amino acids. Here the CDR3 reads CASSDDKGGYTF. The DNA of the CDR3 is TGCGCCAGCAGCGATGATAAGGGGGGCTACACCTTC.

This clonotype was detected a few times. The chain has TRBV7-2 and TRBJ2-1; tentatively, D is TRBD1 (6 bases). The V end lost 5 bases, the J end lost 6 bases, and 14 bases lay between the germline ends. There are 14 residues in the CDR3. Germline V gene data show CDR1 as SGHTA and CDR2 as FQGNSA. The CDR3 is CASSGQPLGNEQFF. CDR3 sequence (DNA): TGTGCCAGCAGCGGACAGCCTCTTGGCAATGAGCAGTTCTTC. Complete variable domain (other parts from reference TRBV7-2 and TRBJ2-1): GAGVSQSPSNKVTEKGKDVELRCDPISGHTALYWYRQSLGQGLEFLIYFQGNSAPDKSGLPSDRFSAERTGGSVSTLTIQRTQQEDSAVYLCASSGQPLGNEQFFGPGTRLTVL.

This chain uses TRBV4-1 with TRBJ1-1, with D hard to call. Deletions cut 0 bases from V and 1 base from J, with 18 bases between. The CDR3 spans 18 residues. The germline V gene has CDR1 MGHRA and CDR2 YSYEKL. This chain's CDR3 is CASSQDVRAWGTNTEAFF. DNA of the CDR3: TGCGCCAGCAGCCAAGACGTCCGGGCCTGGGGTACGAACACTGAAGCTTTCTTT.

This clonotype has a count of ten or more. The chain recombines TRBV9 with TRBJ2-7, with TRBD1 matching 7 bases. The germline V gene encodes CDR1 SGDLS and CDR2 YYNGEE. Trimming took 4 bases from V and 0 from J; bases not matched to a gene: 7. The CDR3 loop spans 15 amino acids. The CDR3 region is CASSPDRVISYEQYF. Written as DNA, the CDR3 is TGTGCCAGCAGCCCAGACAGGGTGATCTCCTACGAGCAGTACTTC.

The V and J genes are TRBV3-1 and TRBJ2-7; no definite D call. V was trimmed by 3 bases and J by 0 bases, leaving 6 bases between them. The CDR3 runs 13 residues. Germline values: CDR1 LGHDT, CDR2 YNNKEL (reference sequence). The CDR3 coding sequence is TGTGCCAGCAGCCATCAGAACTCCTACGAGCAGTACTTC. Translated: CASSHQNSYEQYF.

Concerning this clonotype: A read error may account for a junction end that differs from germline. This chain joins TRBV12-3 or TRBV12-4 and TRBJ2-3, with D maybe TRBD2 (5 bases). The CDR3 has 12 residues. CDR3 amino acids: CASRVGADTEYF. The CDR3 DNA sequence: TGTGCCAGCAGAGTGGGAGCAGATACGGAGTATTTT.

This clonotype has a handful of counts. This chain links TRBV6-1 with TRBJ1-2; D perhaps matches TRBD1 (5 bases). The germline V gene encodes CDR1 MNHNS and CDR2 SASEGT. This CDR3 comprises 12 residues. Trimming took off 8 bases at V and 4 bases at J, with 11 bases between the two ends. CDR3 coding DNA: TGTGCCAGCGTCGTACAGGCCTATGGCTACACCTTC. This codes for CASVVQAYGYTF.

V is TRBV2 and J is TRBJ1-2; TRBD1 aligns across 8 bases. The V and J ends lost 8 bases and 6 bases, in that order; junction bases with no gene match: 8. The CDR3 extends over 13 amino acids. Per germline, CDR1 SNHLY and CDR2 FYNNEI. The CDR3 loop reads CASLPDRVDGYTF. The CDR3 DNA reads TGTGCCAGCCTACCGGACAGGGTCGATGGCTACACCTTC.

The chain recombines TRBV12-3 or TRBV12-4 with TRBJ2-3, with TRBD2 identical over 7 bases. Trimming cost V 7 bases and J 0 bases; bases outside gene matches: 10. The length of the CDR3 is 16 residues. CDR3 in DNA: TGTGCCAGCACCCCCAGAGGCGGGGGTAGCACAGATACGCAGTATTTT. This sequence encodes CASTPRGGGSTDTQYF.

This chain links TRBV27 with TRBJ2-7; perhaps TRBD1 as D (6 bases). Germline values: CDR1 MNHEY, CDR2 SMNVEV (reference sequence). The CDR3 runs to 14 residues. Trimming pared 7 bases from V and 2 bases from J, leaving 15 bases between. CDR3 region: CASNFRDIPYEQYF. For the CDR3, the DNA is TGTGCCAGCAATTTCCGGGACATTCCCTACGAGCAGTACTTC.

The chain carries TRBV7-9 and TRBJ2-6, with D unclear. Trimming pared 1 base from V and 3 bases from J, leaving 7 bases between. The V gene's germline CDR1 is SEHNR and CDR2 FQNEAQ (reference sequence). The CDR3 covers 15 residues. Written as DNA, the CDR3 is TGTGCCAGCAGCTTAGGAGGCGGTGGGGCCAACGTCCTGACTTTC. This sequence encodes CASSLGGGGANVLTF.